Following are 18 T cell receptor beta chains from one sample sequenced in a study of T cells in Graves' hyperthyroidism and ophthalmopathy. RNA transcripts provided the source from which TCR beta CDR3 regions were amplified. RT-PCR in the first round (using the HTBI primer set) targeted the TCR CDR3. TCRdb re-derived calls from the multiplex PCR reads in MiXCR, one entry per CDR3 protein. The repertoire holds some 720,000 distinct CDR3 sequences, less than 20% seen once, with around 7.7% in the top ten. What was sequenced was blood. The receptor source for this set is a man younger than 35 with Graves' hyperthyroidism.

This rearrangement joins TRBV2 to TRBJ1-6; 9 bases match TRBD1. Germline-derived CDR1 and CDR2 are SNHLY and FYNNEI. Germline trimming cut 5 bases from V and 3 bases from J; bases unmatched to any gene: 5. The CDR3 is 16 amino acids. CDR3 in DNA: TGTGCCAGCAGTTTACAGGGGGCTTACTATAATTCACCCCTCCACTTT. This translates into CASSLQGAYYNSPLHF.

This clonotype was counted many times. The genes are TRBV20-1 and TRBJ2-7; D unresolved. This CDR3 comprises 14 residues. V was shortened by 3 bases and J by 1 base, with 13 bases between the two germline ends. Germline CDR1 reads DFQATT; CDR2 reads SNEGSKA (reference sequence). The CDR3 sequence is CSASTGALSYEQYF. The DNA for the CDR3 is TGCAGTGCTAGCACGGGCGCCCTGTCCTACGAGCAGTACTTC.

This clonotype has ten or more counts. The genes are TRBV12-3 or TRBV12-4 and TRBJ2-5, with unresolved D. The CDR3 covers 13 residues. Trimming pared 8 bases from V and 2 bases from J, leaving 12 bases between. CDR3 sequence (DNA): TGTGCCAGCTGCACCGTCTCTCAAGAGACCCAGTACTTC. This gives the protein CASCTVSQETQYF.

This clonotype was found many times. This chain connects TRBV12-3 or TRBV12-4 to TRBJ1-2; D might be TRBD1 (5 bases). The CDR3 runs to 13 residues. With 4 bases removed from V and 5 bases from J, the gap between germline ends came to 11 bases. CDR3 loop: CASSYGGLYGYTF. The DNA of the CDR3 is TGTGCCAGCAGTTACGGGGGTTTATATGGCTACACCTTC.

This clonotype came up many times. This chain joins TRBV12-5 and TRBJ2-5, with D possibly matching TRBD2 (5 bases). This CDR3 comprises 16 residues. The V and J ends lost 3 bases and 2 bases respectively, with 16 bases between them. Germline CDR1 LGHNT, CDR2 FRNRAP. The chain's CDR3 is CASGFPRETWQETQYF. In DNA, the CDR3 is TGTGCTAGTGGTTTCCCAAGGGAGACTTGGCAAGAGACCCAGTACTTC.

Only a few counts were recorded for this clonotype. The rearrangement links TRBV20-1 to TRBJ1-1; D remains unclear. The germline V and J ends were trimmed by 2 bases and 4 bases, with 8 bases remaining between them. The CDR3 covers 12 residues. Germline V gene sequence: CDR1 DFQATT, CDR2 SNEGSKA (reference sequence). The CDR3 DNA follows: TGCAGTGCTAGAAGGCCGGGCACTGAAGCTTTCTTT. Encoded protein: CSARRPGTEAFF.

The rearrangement joins TRBV28 to TRBJ1-5, with 7 bases fitting TRBD1. Germline CDR1 MDHEN, CDR2 SYDVKM. The CDR3 length is 13 residues. After removal of 7 bases from V and 4 bases from J, the junction contained 4 bases not matched to a gene. The CDR3 DNA follows: TGTGCCAGCAATTCAGGGGGAAATCAGCCCCAGCATTTT. Residues: CASNSGGNQPQHF.

In this sample, this clonotype turned up many times. The chain links TRBV9 to TRBJ2-1; TRBD2 aligns across 10 bases. J was trimmed by 10 bases and V by 1 base; bases with no gene match: 11. CDR1 is SGDLS and CDR2 is YYNGEE in the germline V gene. The CDR3 contains 16 residues. The CDR3 loop reads CASSVSPGLASSEQFF. The DNA for the CDR3 is TGTGCCAGCAGCGTAAGTCCGGGACTAGCGTCGTCGGAGCAGTTCTTC.

This clonotype was observed many times. The chain uses TRBV3-1 and TRBJ2-1, with 13 positions matching TRBD2. The CDR3 covers 18 residues. V shed 0 bases, J shed 2 bases, and the junction held 4 bases outside the gene matches. The germline V gene encodes CDR1 LGHDT and CDR2 YNNKEL (reference sequence). DNA for the CDR3: TGTGCCAGCAGCCAAGATAAAACTAGCGGGAGGGCCTACAATGAGCAGTTCTTC. This gives the protein CASSQDKTSGRAYNEQFF.

This chain uses TRBV5-1 with TRBJ2-1; 10 bases align to TRBD2. The length of the CDR3 is 16 residues. Trimming cost V 3 bases and J 7 bases; bases outside gene matches: 10. CDR1 and CDR2 (germline): SGHRS, YFSETQ. CDR3 residues: CASSYSLAGRGNEQFF. CDR3 bases: TGCGCCAGCAGCTATTCACTAGCGGGAAGGGGTAATGAGCAGTTCTTC.

This clonotype was detected only a few times. The rearrangement uses TRBV20-1 and TRBJ2-5; TRBD1 matches 7 bases. This CDR3 comprises 13 residues. Germline CDR1 reads DFQATT; CDR2 reads SNEGSKA (reference sequence). Trimming removed 7 bases from V and 10 bases from J; junction bases left unmatched: 15. In DNA form, the CDR3 reads TGCAGTGTTATGTCGGACCCTTCAGGGGGCCAGTACTTC. Its translation: CSVMSDPSGGQYF.

The rearrangement links TRBV5-4 to TRBJ1-1; D is possibly TRBD1 (5 bases). Trimming removed 0 bases from V and 3 bases from J, with 15 bases in between. The CDR3 runs to 16 residues. Germline loops: CDR1 SGHNT, CDR2 YYREEE (reference sequence). CDR3 in DNA: TGTGCCAGCAGCTTGGGCGGTCAGGGAGTGCACACTGAAGCTTTCTTT. Translating gives CASSLGGQGVHTEAFF. Based on the CDR3 plus reference TRBV5-4 and TRBJ1-1, the full variable domain is ETGVTQSPTHLIKTRGQQVTLRCSSQSGHNTVSWYQQALGQGPQFIFQYYREEENGRGNFPPRFSGLQFPNYSSELNVNALELDDSALYLCASSLGGQGVHTEAFFGQGTRLTVV.

The rearrangement links TRBV25-1 to TRBJ2-5; the match to TRBD2 covers 9 bases. This CDR3 has 18 amino acids. Trimming took 3 bases from V and 3 from J; bases not matched to a gene: 14. The V gene's germline CDR1 is MGHDK and CDR2 SYGVNS. CDR3 DNA sequence: TGTGCCAGCAGTGATTGGCTAGCGGGATATCCTAGTGAAGAGACCCAGTACTTC. This gives the protein CASSDWLAGYPSEETQYF.

This clonotype was observed a few times. The chain employs TRBV5-6 and TRBJ2-2, with D perhaps given as TRBD1 or TRBD2 (5 bases each). The CDR3 runs 15 residues. V was clipped by 3 bases and J by 5 bases, with 14 bases between them. Germline CDR1 reads SGHDT; CDR2 reads YYEEEE. The CDR3 loop is CASSWGYSRTGELFF. The DNA for the CDR3 is TGTGCCAGCAGCTGGGGGTATTCGAGGACCGGGGAGCTGTTTTTT.

V gene TRBV18 combines with J gene TRBJ1-5; D possibly corresponds to TRBD1 (6 bases). The CDR3 consists of 16 residues. Trimming took off 3 bases at V and 5 bases at J, with 17 bases between the two ends. Germline V CDR1 and CDR2: KGHSH, LQKENI. The CDR3 nucleotides are TGTGCCAGCTCACCTTCACAGGGAGTTAGTCATCAGCCCCAGCATTTT. It translates to CASSPSQGVSHQPQHF.

In this sample, this clonotype turned up many times. CDR3 sequence reads: CSARVDRHGSTDTQYF. The CDR3, as DNA: TGCAGTGCTAGAGTCGACCGACATGGTAGCACAGATACGCAGTATTTT. The chain combines TRBV20-1 with TRBJ2-3; no reliable D call. This CDR3 is built from 16 residues. Germline lookup yields CDR1 DFQATT and CDR2 SNEGSKA (reference sequence). V dropped 1 base and J dropped 0 bases, with 14 bases sitting between them.

This sequence joins TRBV5-5 and TRBJ1-1, with a weak D call TRBD1 (5 bases). The germline V and J ends were trimmed by 1 base and 5 bases, with 12 bases remaining between them. Per the germline V gene, CDR1 is SGHKS and CDR2 is YYEKEE (reference sequence). This CDR3 is built from 14 residues. As DNA, the CDR3 is TGTGCCAGCAGCTTGCGCAGGGTAGAGACTGAAGCTTTCTTT. This translates into CASSLRRVETEAFF.

This clonotype was recorded a few times. The rearrangement joins TRBV29-1 to TRBJ2-1; no firm D call. The V gene's germline CDR1 is SQVTM and CDR2 ANQGSEA. With 3 bases removed from V and 8 bases from J, the gap between germline ends came to 5 bases. The CDR3 is 10 residues long. The CDR3 DNA is TGCAGCGTTGAGGAGTATGAGCAGTTCTTC. Amino acid sequence: CSVEEYEQFF.